The rows below give T cell receptor beta chains drawn from one sample of a study of regulatory T cells in long-lasting Graves disease. MiXCR was run by TCRdb on the multiplex PCR reads, yielding one entry per CDR3 protein. The sample contains about 620,000 distinct CDR3 sequences, around 17% of which appear only once. These data were also reused for a study on T cells in Graves' hyperthyroidism and ophthalmopathy.

The sequencing here drew on peripheral blood mononuclear cells (PBMCs), taken at new diagnosis, from a patient treated with antithyroid drugs. The receptor set was obtained from a woman aged 30 to 39 with Graves disease. Both conserved end residues are trimmed from each CDR3. Expanded clones are given a class, and other clones once, few, many or no size at all.

CDR3aa | abundance | v_gene | len | j_gene
ASSRTRTASYSNQPQH | many | TRBV19 | 16 | TRBJ1-5
ASSSLHGSNQPQH | many | TRBV6-1 | 13 | TRBJ1-5
ATSDLGRGGDDYNEQF | - | TRBV24-1 | 16 | TRBJ2-1
ASSLGSADQPQH | few | TRBV7-9 | 12 | TRBJ1-5
ASSWWETSSREQY | many | TRBV28 | 13 | TRBJ2-7
ASSSGPPDNEQF | many | TRBV2 | 12 | TRBJ2-1
ASSLTSGRYNEQF | few | TRBV13 | 13 | TRBJ2-1
SARDGSYNTEAF | few | TRBV20-1 | 12 | TRBJ1-1
ASSLAAGTANTEAF | - | TRBV5-1 | 14 | TRBJ1-1
ASSLTPWDQETQY | many | TRBV7-3 | 13 | TRBJ2-5
ASSWAGSSGANVLT | - | TRBV19 | 14 | TRBJ2-6
ASSLVGGVSEQY | few | TRBV5-8 | 12 | TRBJ2-7
AWNTGGHYGYT | few | TRBV30 | 11 | TRBJ1-2
ASSPGARGYGQY | few | TRBV27 | 12 | TRBJ2-7
ASSPRGWRRSDEQF | once | TRBV19 | 14 | TRBJ2-1
SVLDKNTGANVLT | many | TRBV20-1 | 13 | TRBJ2-6
ASRPGTGGNNSPLH | many | TRBV27 | 14 | TRBJ1-6
SVEDGTAPGQY | - | TRBV29-1 | 11 | TRBJ2-7
ASSFTSVGGSYEQY | many | TRBV27 | 14 | TRBJ2-7
ASSQVSYGYT | - | TRBV3-1 | 10 | TRBJ1-2
ASSQVRSNEQF | few | TRBV14 | 11 | TRBJ2-1